Below, 8 T cell receptor beta chains from the same sample are listed, as sequenced in a study of beta chain features in type 1 diabetes (dated by TCRdb to 2016 to 2019). Library method: the immunoSEQ multiplex PCR assay. The entire isolated RNA was reverse transcribed using the High Capacity cDNA Reverse Transcription Kit, and thus expressed TCRB transcripts were sequenced. TCRdb provides this immuneACCESS table in a form limited to in-frame rearrangements. Some clones are lacking; in checked studies, under half of them reflect an unresolved V gene, and why the rest are absent is not known. The sample table records about 930,000 clones; roughly 16% of these occur just once. Clones ranked in the top ten supply 0.023% of the sample. Material for sequencing was naive CD4+ T cells from blood. The cell subset or site label for this specimen denotes: true naive CD4+ T cells. The receptors derive from a woman younger than 35 in good health.

The V and J genes are TRBV7-2 and TRBJ1-1, with 9 bases fitting TRBD1. CDR1 is SGHTA, CDR2 FQGNSA, per germline. This CDR3 region has 15 residues. V trimming: 4 bases; J trimming: 3 bases; junction bases outside the gene matches: 6. The CDR3 sequence is CASSYRGLWDTEAFF. CDR3 DNA sequence: TGTGCCAGCAGCTACAGGGGGCTATGGGACACTGAAGCTTTCTTT. Using reference TRBV7-2 and TRBJ1-1 for the parts outside the CDR3, the full variable domain is GAGVSQSPSNKVTEKGKDVELRCDPISGHTALYWYRQSLGQGLEFLIYFQGNSAPDKSGLPSDRFSAERTGGSVSTLTIQRTQQEDSAVYLCASSYRGLWDTEAFFGQGTRLTVV.

This clone was detected only a few times. The V gene is TRBV7-2, the J gene TRBJ2-2, with 7 bases that match TRBD2. This CDR3 comprises 14 residues. Trimming took 8 bases from V and 1 from J; bases not matched to a gene: 4. Germline values: CDR1 SGHTA, CDR2 FQGNSA. CDR3 nucleotides: TGTGCCAGCCGGCTAGCGGAGAACACCGGGGAGCTGTTTTTT. Translated, it gives CASRLAENTGELFF.

The chain has TRBV7-3 and TRBJ2-1, with D perhaps being TRBD1 or TRBD2 (5 bases each). Per the germline V gene, CDR1 is SGHTA and CDR2 is FQGTGA. CDR3 size: 14 residues. Trimming removed 5 bases at V and 7 bases at J, with 15 bases between. CDR3 in DNA: TGTGCCAGCAGCGCGTCCGGGACGGCTAATGAGCAGTTCTTC. Residues: CASSASGTANEQFF.

This clone appeared a few times. The rearrangement links TRBV10-3 to TRBJ1-5; 7 bases match TRBD1. This CDR3 is 15 amino acids long. J gave up 5 bases and V 5 bases, and 9 bases lay outside the gene matches. Germline CDR1 is ENHRY and CDR2 is SYGVKD. The CDR3 region is CAISPTGVPDQPQHF. CDR3 DNA sequence: TGTGCCATCAGTCCCACAGGGGTGCCAGATCAGCCCCAGCATTTT.

This chain uses TRBV9 with TRBJ1-5; 7 bases are shared with TRBD1. Germline loops: CDR1 SGDLS, CDR2 YYNGEE. J was trimmed by 4 bases and V by 2 bases; bases with no gene match: 3. CDR3 size: 14 residues. The CDR3 sequence is CASSVGTANQPQHF. The CDR3 nucleotides read TGTGCCAGCAGCGTTGGGACAGCAAATCAGCCCCAGCATTTT.

This clone has more than one count but fewer than ten. The chain has TRBV6-5 and TRBJ2-1, with D possibly matching TRBD1 (6 bases). V was pared by 5 bases and J by 5 bases, with 13 bases between. The CDR3 is 14 amino acids. Germline assignment: CDR1 MNHEY and CDR2 SVGAGI. The CDR3 protein is CASSRTPGDNEQFF. The DNA for the CDR3 is TGTGCCAGCAGTCGCACCCCAGGGGACAATGAGCAGTTCTTC.

This clone has more than one count but fewer than ten. V and J are TRBV29-1 and TRBJ2-1; TRBD2 matches at 10 bases. The CDR3 contains 15 residues. Germline V gives CDR1 SQVTM, CDR2 ANQGSEA. J lost 6 bases, V lost 5 bases, and 10 bases had no gene match. CDR3 residues: CSVSGTSEILNEQFF. The CDR3 bases are TGCAGCGTTTCCGGGACTAGCGAGATTCTCAATGAGCAGTTCTTC.

V usage is TRBV15 and J usage is TRBJ1-2, with a possible D match to TRBD1 (5 bases). Trimming removed 0 bases from V and 8 bases from J, with 13 bases in between. This CDR3 is 14 amino acids long. The germline CDR1 and CDR2 sequences are LNHNV and YYDKDF (reference sequence). CDR3 DNA sequence: TGTGCCACCAGCAGAGATCTTAAGGGGAAAGGCTACACCTTC. This gives the protein CATSRDLKGKGYTF.